This T cell receptor beta chain was observed in a study of CD8+CD57+ T cells in acquired aplastic anemia. Overall study: When averaged, DNA from sorted CD4+ and CD8+ cells came to 2.5 to 4 ug.

Genomic DNA constituted the template upon which TCR beta VDJ and CDR3 profiling was performed. TCRdb called the reads again in MiXCR, with one record for every CDR3 protein. The sample holds 150,000 to 200,000 distinct CDR3 sequences; around half are singletons and the top ten take approximately 2.9%. Comment on this clonotype: The antigen remains undetermined.

Whoever was chosen for sequencing had shown CD8+CD57+ cell expansion by flow cytometry. Study-level results: For CD8+ Simpson's diversity, patients and controls showed no significant difference. Between patients and controls, 25 to 35 CD8+ CDR3 sequences were found in common.

The sample consisted of sorted CD4+, CD8+, or CD8+CD57+ T cells (not recorded which) from PBMCs. The TCR comes from a human donor with aplastic anemia.

CDR3 protein: CASSPPGLGSPLHF. DNA of the CDR3: TGTGCCAGCAGTCCCCCAGGGCTAGGTTCACCCCTCCACTTT. The J gene is TRBJ1-6, the V gene TRBV12-3 or TRBV12-4, with a weak D call TRBD1 (5 bases). There are 14 residues in the CDR3. V shed 5 bases and J shed 9 bases, with 14 bases lying between them.